This T cell receptor beta chain was captured by sequencing in a study of blood T cell repertoires in COVID-19 (dated by TCRdb to about 2020). In terms of the full investigation: The collaborator samples originated in the United States, Italy and Spain and spanned the acute and convalescent phases of COVID-19. The prospective study material was composed of cDNA or gDNA derived from T cells, B-cell-depleted T cells, or PBMCs. The dataset comprised deeply sampled blood TCRbeta repertoires from subjects exposed to, actively infected with, or recovered from COVID-19. The repertoires were released in a freely available public database meant as a resource for research on the immune response to SARS-CoV-2. Samples came from the ongoing ImmuneRACE study (first 160 participants) plus 1,254 subjects from 6 global collaborators. Sample metadata almost always included a de-identified subject ID, COVID-19 status, age in years and sex. Where HLA class I and class II types were available, the types were taken from metadata supplied by the sample provider, not from assay-based typing. The paper's findings and limits, for the study overall: The amount of clinical and demographic metadata varied by source and participant and was provided uncurated.

Participants in the prospective study were aged roughly 18 to 100 years, lived in 20 to 25 United States geographic areas, and enrolled through a virtual design. To assign participants to cohorts, the prospective study relied on clinical history that participants themselves reported in a screening survey and a study questionnaire. ImmuneRACE Cohort 3 recovered participants were defined by two consecutive negative NP/OP PCR tests, healthcare professional clearance, or symptom resolution. Each participant in the prospective study had whole blood, serum and a nasopharyngeal or oropharyngeal swab collected by mobile phlebotomists. Over a roughly 2-month period, participants in the prospective study had the option of providing additional blood draws and questionnaires. Prospective study blood samples were shipped either frozen or at room temperature before DNA extraction. CDR3 length: 16 amino acids, cysteine to phenylalanine. The retained sequence is limited to the CDR3, 48 bases, with the frame set at the first base. Trimming removed 6 bases from V and 1 base from J, leaving 19 bases between the germline ends. The germline V gene (reference sequence) provides CDR1 DFQATT and CDR2 SNEGSKA.

TCRbeta CDR3 regions were amplified from genomic DNA by means of the immunoSEQ Assay, a bias-controlled multiplex PCR. The published analysis was carried out like this. The number of nucleated cells in each sample was estimated from the amplification of reference gene primers within the assay. To quantify the absolute abundance of each unique TCRbeta CDR3 rearrangement, sequence reads were collapsed and filtered. For each sample, productive Simpson clonality was calculated by taking the square root of Simpson's diversity index across productive rearrangements. TCRdb provides this immuneACCESS table in a form limited to in-frame rearrangements. Some clones are lacking; in checked studies, under half of them reflect an unresolved V gene, and why the rest are absent is not known. That table supplies the V and J calls and clone size; D and trimming were determined from the DNA. This sample comprises approximately 150,000 clones, 70% to 90% of them detected only once. Clones ranked in the top ten supply 6.2% of the sample.

Regarding this clone: What antigen it recognizes has not been identified. No base-level quality is on record; no much larger clone is a single base apart.

This sequence uses TRBV20-1 and TRBJ2-1; too little of a D gene remains to name it. This sequence was found in a middle-aged woman who had recovered from COVID-19. The sequenced sample consisted of PBMCs or T cells enriched from blood (not recorded which). The sequenced DNA is TGCAGTGCCAGTTCGGCCACAGCCACGTCCTACAATGAGCAGTTCTTC. Its coded protein is CSASSATATSYNEQFF.